Sequencing of this T cell receptor (beta chain) was carried out in a study of cytomegalovirus exposure and HLA in healthy donors. The PCR ran on 60 Vbeta and 13 Jbeta primers. Repertoires were generated with immunoSEQ multiplex PCR, while TCRdb's copy carries only in-frame clones and drops some. The table includes approximately 100,000 clones, about 75% detected once. Healthy bone marrow donors made up the cohort. Comment on this clone: The antigen is unknown.

Study conclusions and caveats: One variant, a missense change in DCLRE1C, was linked in a later analysis to TCR beta V- and J-gene trimming.

The V gene's germline CDR1 is LNHDA and CDR2 SQIVND (reference sequence). J lost 3 bases, V lost 8 bases, and 13 bases had no gene match. This CDR3 comprises 16 residues. The sequenced material came from PBMCs. The V call is TRBV19, the J call TRBJ2-3, with TRBD2 matching over 8 bases. This TCR was sampled from a middle-aged woman in good health and CMV-seropositive. CDR3 DNA: TGTGCCAGTCGGACCCTCCAGGGACTAGGAACAGATACGCAGTATTTT. It encodes CASRTLQGLGTDTQYF.